The TCR beta chain described here comes from a study of cytomegalovirus exposure and HLA in healthy donors. Germline V CDR1 and CDR2: KGHSY, FQNENV. The CDR3 contains 15 residues. Between the trimmed V and J ends, which lost 2 bases and 7 bases, there was a span of 18 bases. The method was immunoSEQ multiplex PCR; TCRdb's version includes in-frame clones alone and lacks a portion of them. The sample yields about 88,000 clones, about four fifths seen once. Study-wide results and limits: The study flagged approximately 180 TCR beta chains as cytomegalovirus-associated. Most TCR sequences were uncommon, yet certain public TCRs appeared in many donors. Reportedly, diagnosis of cytomegalovirus status by the classifier showed high specificity and sensitivity.

On this clone: Its antigen is not identified.

Sample: PBMCs. V usage is TRBV16 and J usage is TRBJ2-7, with unresolved D. This TCR derives from a woman younger than 35 in good health and CMV-seropositive. Written as DNA, the CDR3 is TGTGCCAGCAGCCAAAATGCAGGTCAAGGTGGAGAGCAGTACTTC. Residues: CASSQNAGQGGEQYF.